This is a list of T cell receptor beta chains from one sample in a study of blood T cell repertoires in COVID-19. Some clones are missing from TCRdb's copy, which holds only in-frame ones; the method was immunoSEQ multiplex PCR. The sample includes 250,000 to 350,000 clones, 84% of them seen just once. Sequencing used peripheral blood. The receptors here all came from a human donor with COVID-19, enrolled during active disease. The donor label of this sample is uncertain. CDR3s include the opening cysteine and the closing phenylalanine or tryptophan. The order of the fields is V gene, D gene, clone size, J gene, CDR3 protein, CDR3 DNA. A D gene is named only where the DNA matches it firmly. Clone size appears in some rows only: once, few, many, or a class for an expanded clone.

TRBV28	TRBD1	.	TRBJ1-2	CASSRQGSNYGYTF	TGTGCCAGCAGTCGACAGGGATCTAACTATGGCTACACCTTC
TRBV18	TRBD1	.	TRBJ1-2	CASSAGTVINYGYTF	TGTGCCAGCTCAGCAGGGACAGTCATTAACTATGGCTACACCTTC
TRBV3-1/TRBV3-2	.	.	TRBJ1-5	CASSQGTTYQPQHF	TGTGCCAGCAGCCAAGGGACAACCTATCAGCCCCAGCATTTT
TRBV11-2	.	.	TRBJ2-6	CASSLWGLSSGANVLTF	TGTGCCAGCAGCTTATGGGGCCTGAGCTCTGGGGCCAACGTCCTGACTTTC
TRBV7-6	TRBD1	once	TRBJ2-7	CASSPRNRAEAGGEQYF	TGTGCCAGCAGCCCACGAAATAGGGCGGAGGCAGGGGGCGAGCAGTACTTC
TRBV28	TRBD1	.	TRBJ1-2	CASSADGQGIYGYTF	TGTGCCAGCAGTGCTGACGGACAGGGGATCTATGGCTACACCTTC
TRBV5-6	TRBD1	.	TRBJ2-3	CASSKIGDRATDTQYF	TGTGCCAGCAGCAAGATTGGGGACAGGGCAACAGATACGCAGTATTTT
TRBV4-3	TRBD1	.	TRBJ1-1	CASSPTMGQGTSEAFF	TGCGCCAGCAGCCCCACTATGGGACAGGGAACCTCTGAAGCTTTCTTT
TRBV2	.	.	TRBJ2-1	CASTRDSDEQFF	TGTGCCAGCACCCGCGACTCCGATGAGCAGTTCTTC
TRBV28	TRBD1	.	TRBJ1-5	CASSLSAGGPNQPQHF	TGTGCCAGCAGTTTATCCGCAGGGGGCCCCAATCAGCCCCAGCATTTT
TRBV28	.	once	TRBJ1-2	CASRFYNGYTF	TGTGCCAGCAGGTTTTATAATGGCTACACCTTC
TRBV12-5	TRBD2	.	TRBJ2-7	CASGLRTSGSTRSYEQYF	TGTGCTAGTGGTTTGAGGACTAGCGGGAGTACCCGCTCCTACGAGCAGTACTTC
TRBV9	TRBD1	.	TRBJ2-1	CASSRGQGPSYNEQFF	TGTGCCAGCAGCCGTGGACAGGGTCCTTCCTACAATGAGCAGTTCTTC
TRBV19	.	.	TRBJ1-5	CASSIDRGSNQPQHF	TGTGCCAGTAGTATAGACAGGGGCAGCAATCAGCCCCAGCATTTT
TRBV6-5	.	.	TRBJ2-2	CASRVGSDTGELFF	TGTGCCAGCAGGGTCGGGAGTGACACCGGGGAGCTGTTTTTT
TRBV6-5	.	once	TRBJ1-3	CASSSGLSTGNTIYF	TGTGCCAGCAGTTCGGGACTCTCAACTGGAAACACCATATATTTT
TRBV11-2	.	.	TRBJ2-7	CASSLESVYEQYF	TGTGCCAGCAGCTTAGAGTCCGTCTACGAGCAGTACTTC
TRBV4-1	.	.	TRBJ1-2	CASSQDREGYGYTF	TGCGCCAGCAGCCAAGACAGGGAGGGCTATGGCTACACCTTC
TRBV7-3	.	.	TRBJ2-1	CASSPGLGGEQFF	TGTGCCAGCAGCCCCGGATTAGGCGGTGAGCAGTTCTTC
TRBV3-1/TRBV3-2	.	.	TRBJ2-2	CASSRRDTGELFF	TGTGCCAGCAGCCGACGGGACACCGGGGAGCTGTTTTTT
TRBV20-1	.	.	TRBJ2-7	CSGVYTYEQYF	TGCAGTGGCGTGTATACCTACGAGCAGTACTTC
TRBV28	.	.	TRBJ1-6	CASRYSRTGYNSPLHF	TGTGCCAGCAGATACTCAAGGACGGGATATAATTCACCCCTCCACTTT
TRBV5-1	TRBD1	.	TRBJ1-6	CASSLAGDRGLSPLHF	TGCGCCAGCAGCTTGGCCGGGGACAGGGGGCTTTCACCCCTCCACTTT
TRBV19	TRBD1	.	TRBJ1-1	CATSDRVTNTEAFF	TGTGCCACCTCGGACAGGGTCACGAACACTGAAGCTTTCTTT
TRBV6-5	.	.	TRBJ1-2	CASNPRGLVYGYTF	TGTGCCAGCAACCCACGAGGTCTGGTCTATGGCTACACCTTC
TRBV6-1	.	.	TRBJ1-5	CASSEGVYSNQPQHF	TGTGCCAGCAGTGAGGGAGTCTATAGCAATCAGCCCCAGCATTTT
TRBV27	.	.	TRBJ2-7	CAISPRREAGEQYF	TGTGCCATCTCCCCTCGGCGGGAAGCTGGCGAGCAGTACTTC
TRBV6-1	.	once	TRBJ1-4	CASSEDGSRGGDEKLFF	TGTGCCAGCAGTGAAGATGGGTCTAGGGGGGGAGATGAAAAACTGTTTTTT
TRBV28	.	once	TRBJ1-1	CASSLSGARTEAFF	TGTGCCAGCAGTTTATCCGGAGCGAGGACTGAAGCTTTCTTT
TRBV5-1	TRBD2	.	TRBJ2-3	CASVEGGLIGTDTQYF	TGCGCCAGCGTCGAGGGAGGGCTTATTGGCACAGATACGCAGTATTTT
TRBV7-2	TRBD2	.	TRBJ2-7	CASSLSGVIYEQYF	TGTGCCAGCAGCTTGAGCGGGGTTATCTACGAGCAGTACTTC
TRBV28	TRBD2	.	TRBJ2-7	CASSPSTSNWSGEQYF	TGTGCCAGCAGTCCGTCGACTAGCAACTGGTCCGGCGAGCAGTACTTC
TRBV2	TRBD2	.	TRBJ2-1	CASSVAGGFDEQFF	TGTGCCAGCAGTGTGGCGGGAGGGTTTGATGAGCAGTTCTTC
TRBV7-2	TRBD1	.	TRBJ1-5	CASSDRTGGDQPQHF	TGTGCCAGCAGCGACCGGACAGGGGGCGACCAGCCCCAGCATTTT
TRBV28	TRBD1	.	TRBJ2-3	CASSSPGGQGVTDTQYF	TGTGCCAGCAGCTCTCCGGGTGGACAGGGGGTGACAGATACGCAGTATTTT
TRBV4-3	.	few	TRBJ1-1	CASSQVRLDSNTEAFF	TGCGCCAGCAGCCAAGTTAGGCTGGACAGCAACACTGAAGCTTTCTTT
TRBV12-5	.	.	TRBJ1-3	CASGFGDRSSSGNTIYF	TGTGCTAGTGGTTTTGGCGACAGGTCGAGCTCTGGAAACACCATATATTTT
TRBV23-1	.	once	TRBJ1-2	CASSQSWPIHPYGYTF	TGCGCCAGCAGTCAATCGTGGCCGATCCACCCGTATGGCTACACCTTC
TRBV5-1	.	.	TRBJ1-2	CASSLDLRGDYGYTF	TGCGCCAGCAGCTTGGACTTGCGCGGGGACTATGGCTACACCTTC
TRBV14	.	.	TRBJ1-1	CASSSTGGTEAFF	TGTGCCAGCAGTTCCACGGGGGGCACTGAAGCTTTCTTT
TRBV19	TRBD2	few	TRBJ2-7	CASSISTSGSYEQYF	TGTGCCAGTAGTATTTCTACTAGCGGTTCCTACGAGCAGTACTTC
TRBV27	.	.	TRBJ2-7	CASSLSRQVPYEQYF	TGTGCCAGCAGTTTATCCCGACAGGTCCCCTACGAGCAGTACTTC
TRBV6-6	TRBD2	.	TRBJ2-7	CASRLLAGGIEQYF	TGTGCCAGCAGATTACTAGCGGGAGGAATTGAGCAGTACTTC
TRBV30	.	.	TRBJ1-6	CAWSVEGTGYNSPLHF	TGTGCCTGGAGTGTGGAGGGAACAGGATATAATTCACCCCTCCACTTT
TRBV27	TRBD2	.	TRBJ2-2	CASSRGGLGGGELFF	TGTGCCAGCTCTCGGGGGGGGCTCGGCGGCGGGGAGCTGTTTTTT
TRBV19	.	many	TRBJ2-7	CASSRAQGMVDSQYF	TGTGCCAGTAGTCGTGCGCAGGGCATGGTGGATTCGCAGTACTTC
TRBV13	TRBD2	.	TRBJ2-3	CASSPIAGAEDTQYF	TGTGCCAGCAGCCCCATAGCGGGAGCCGAAGATACGCAGTATTTT
TRBV9	TRBD2	.	TRBJ2-3	CASSTSGTSTDTQYF	TGTGCCAGCAGCACTAGCGGGACTAGCACAGATACGCAGTATTTT